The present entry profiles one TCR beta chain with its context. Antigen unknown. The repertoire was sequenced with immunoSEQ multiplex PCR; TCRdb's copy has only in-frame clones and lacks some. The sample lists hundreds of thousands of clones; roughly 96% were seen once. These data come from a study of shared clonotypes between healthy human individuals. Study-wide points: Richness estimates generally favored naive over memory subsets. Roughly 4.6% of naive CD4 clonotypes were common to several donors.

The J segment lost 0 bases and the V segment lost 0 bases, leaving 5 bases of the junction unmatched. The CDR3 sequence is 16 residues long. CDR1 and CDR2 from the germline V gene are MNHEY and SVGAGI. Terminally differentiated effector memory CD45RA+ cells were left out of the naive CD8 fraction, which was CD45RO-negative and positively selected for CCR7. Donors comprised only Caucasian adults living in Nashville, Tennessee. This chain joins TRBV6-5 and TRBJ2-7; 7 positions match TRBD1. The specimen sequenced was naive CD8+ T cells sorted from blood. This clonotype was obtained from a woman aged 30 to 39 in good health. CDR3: CASSYSTGTASYEQYF. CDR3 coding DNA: TGTGCCAGCAGTTACTCGACCGGGACAGCCTCCTACGAGCAGTACTTC.